The sequence of this TCR beta chain was determined in a study of human T cells and chemical hapten exposure. The sample's time point: patch test 3, about 24 weeks after DPC sensitization. Treatment in this sample: therapeutic diphenylcyclopropenone sensitization with weekly scalp DPC. Extraction yielded total RNA from whole blood (unfractionated). Blood was drawn before each patch test was applied. A few counts support this clonotype. Its antigen is still unknown. The CDR3 totals 12 residues. V was cut by 3 bases and J by 9 bases, with 13 bases left in between. Germline CDR1 reads GTSNPN; CDR2 reads SVGIG (reference sequence). Study-wide findings and caveats: Significantly more large CDR3 similarity clusters arose among expanded TCRs than among controls.

TCRdb reprocessed the RACE reads via MiXCR and lists one record per CDR3 protein. The profile shows some 38,000 distinct CDR3 sequences, more than 8% of them singletons. The chain recombines TRBV30 with TRBJ2-3; D uncertain. The clonotype was recovered from a man over 45 with alopecia areata. Some clones in this sample may be carry-over from other donors' samples. Sequencing used whole blood, obtained in connection with sensitization to the hapten diphenylcyclopropenone (DPC). CDR3 in amino acids: CAWRPSVGTQYF. For the CDR3, the DNA is TGTGCCTGGAGGCCGAGCGTGGGGACGCAGTATTTT.